Below are 22 T cell receptor beta chains sequenced from a single sample in a study of blood T cells in healthy people across ages. The authors ran a second PCR of about 6 to 11 cycles using a sample-barcoded 5' primer and a J-beta primer mix. TCRdb fed the 5' RACE reads into MiXCR, producing one record per CDR3 protein. The sample has about 1.8 million distinct CDR3 sequences; about 50% are singletons. The sequencing input was blood. The origin of the receptors is a woman aged 40 to 50 in good health.

The rearrangement uses TRBV7-2 and TRBJ1-4; the D gene is possibly TRBD1 (6 bases). The V and J ends lost 5 bases and 4 bases respectively, with 17 bases between them. The CDR3 totals 16 residues. Germline values: CDR1 SGHTA, CDR2 FQGNSA. Here the CDR3 reads CASSPSYREYNEKLFF. In DNA, the CDR3 is TGTGCCAGCAGCCCCTCGTACAGGGAGTATAATGAAAAACTGTTTTTT.

The chain carries TRBV28 and TRBJ2-3, with unresolved D. The ends were cut back, 3 bases at V and 10 bases at J, with 17 bases in the middle. The germline CDR1 and CDR2 sequences are MDHEN and SYDVKM. The CDR3 length is 14 residues. The CDR3 sequence: CASSFTEPLRPQYF. Here the CDR3 DNA reads TGTGCCAGCAGTTTTACGGAACCCCTCCGTCCGCAGTATTTT.

This clonotype was seen once. The chain employs TRBV6-5 and TRBJ2-1; no clear D gene. Trimming shortened V by 2 bases and J by 6 bases, and 11 bases separated the two germline ends. The CDR3 has 14 residues. Germline lookup yields CDR1 MNHEY and CDR2 SVGAGI. In DNA form, the CDR3 reads TGTGCCAGCAGTTACGTCTGGGGTCCCAATGAGCAGTTCTTC. This translates into CASSYVWGPNEQFF.

This clonotype was seen just once. The genes are TRBV20-1 and TRBJ1-5; 10 bases match TRBD1. The V and J ends lost 5 bases and 7 bases, in that order; junction bases with no gene match: 11. Germline CDR1 DFQATT, CDR2 SNEGSKA (reference sequence). CDR3 length: 15 amino acids. The CDR3 sequence is CSARRPGTGDQPQHF. The CDR3, as DNA: TGCAGTGCTCGGCGGCCCGGGACAGGGGACCAGCCCCAGCATTTT.

The gene calls are TRBV5-1 and TRBJ2-5; D is perhaps TRBD1 (5 bases). Trimming shortened V by 0 bases and J by 5 bases, and 38 bases separated the two germline ends. The V gene's germline CDR1 is SGHRS and CDR2 YFSETQ. The CDR3 extends over 23 amino acids. CDR3 protein: CASSLGQPPAFDNRRLNRETQYF. CDR3 DNA: TGCGCCAGCAGCTTGGGACAGCCTCCAGCTTTTGATAATCGCCGCCTCAACCGTGAGACCCAGTACTTC.

This clonotype has more than one count but fewer than ten. The chain recombines TRBV7-2 with TRBJ1-1, with a possible D match to TRBD1 (6 bases). The V gene's germline CDR1 is SGHTA and CDR2 FQGNSA. The length of the CDR3 is 13 residues. The germline V and J ends were trimmed by 5 bases and 10 bases, with 17 bases remaining between them. In DNA, the CDR3 is TGTGCCAGCAGCACCGGTGGGGGGCGGGGAGCTTTCTTT. Amino acids: CASSTGGGRGAFF. The whole variable domain, filled in from reference TRBV7-2 and TRBJ1-1, reads GAGVSQSPSNKVTEKGKDVELRCDPISGHTALYWYRQSLGQGLEFLIYFQGNSAPDKSGLPSDRFSAERTGGSVSTLTIQRTQQEDSAVYLCASSTGGGRGAFFGQGTRLTVV.

In regard to this clonotype: The conserved phenylalanine or tryptophan is not found at the CDR3 terminus, so this likely reflects a read error. Because the CDR3's place on the DNA is in doubt, the DNA is left out and the CDR3 is given as listed by TCRdb. The chain uses TRBV21-1 and TRBJ1-2; the table names TRBD1, a call not compared with the DNA. TRBV21-1 is deemed a pseudogene. Inclusive of both ends, the CDR3 amounts to 18 amino acids. CDR3 protein: CASSDSRLPGQPPMATPS.

In DNA form, the CDR3 reads TGCGCCAGCAGCCTCGGTCCAGGAGGGTCGGTTCGGCAGTACTTC. This translates into CASSLGPGGSVRQYF. J is TRBJ2-4 and V is TRBV4-1; D perhaps matches TRBD2 (6 bases). The length of the CDR3 is 15 residues. V gave up 4 bases and J gave up 13 bases, with 23 bases separating them. In germline, CDR1 is MGHRA, CDR2 YSYEKL.

The chain combines TRBV20-1 with TRBJ2-3; D gene uncertain. The V and J ends lost 5 bases and 6 bases respectively, with 21 bases between them. The germline V gene encodes CDR1 DFQATT and CDR2 SNEGSKA (reference sequence). This CDR3 contains 15 residues. CDR3 sequence: CSASPTGALLDTQYF. CDR3 DNA sequence: TGCAGTGCTTCACCCACTGGTGCCCTCCTGGATACGCAGTATTTT.

The chain couples TRBV13 to TRBJ2-5; D possibly corresponds to TRBD1 (6 bases). The germline gives CDR1 PRHDT, CDR2 FYEKMQ (reference sequence). CDR3 length equals 13 residues. V was clipped by 6 bases and J by 7 bases, with 15 bases between them. CDR3 amino acids: CASRSPQGRTQYF. The CDR3 nucleotides read TGTGCCAGCAGATCCCCACAGGGACGGACCCAGTACTTC.

The genes are TRBV3-1 and TRBJ2-1; D is ambiguous. The closer fit of TRBJ2-7 to the DNA end suggests the J call may be wrong. The CDR3 runs 17 residues. Germline CDR1 and CDR2: LGHDT and YNNKEL (reference sequence). CDR3 coding DNA: TGTGCCAGCAGCCAAGAGGCCCTCAGGAGCTCCTACAATGAGCAGTACTTC. Translation gives CASSQEALRSSYNEQYF.

This chain joins TRBV12-3 or TRBV12-4 and TRBJ2-7, with TRBD1 identical over 7 bases. Unmatched junction bases numbered 6, after V lost 4 bases and J lost 3 bases. The CDR3 covers 14 residues. Here the CDR3 reads CASSSGGQVYEQYF. The CDR3 nucleotides are TGTGCCAGCAGTTCAGGCGGACAGGTCTACGAGCAGTACTTC.

This clonotype is a singleton in its sample. This chain connects TRBV12-3 or TRBV12-4 to TRBJ2-3; D remains unclear. V was clipped by 6 bases and J by 10 bases, with 14 bases between them. The CDR3 loop spans 12 amino acids. Here the CDR3 reads CASSRIVGPQYF. Written as DNA, the CDR3 is TGTGCCAGCAGCCGCATAGTGGGTCCGCAGTATTTT.

This sequence joins TRBV12-3 or TRBV12-4 and TRBJ2-4, with D perhaps matching TRBD1 (6 bases). V lost 4 bases and J 3 bases, leaving 16 bases between the germline ends. This CDR3 is built from 16 residues. The CDR3 reads CASSSLIQGDKNIQYF. The CDR3 nucleotides are TGTGCCAGCAGTTCTTTGATACAGGGTGACAAAAACATTCAGTACTTC.

This chain links TRBV10-3 with TRBJ2-7; TRBD2 might be the D (5 bases). CDR1 and CDR2 (germline): ENHRY, SYGVKD. This CDR3 spans 13 amino acids. V dropped 5 bases and J dropped 5 bases, with 13 bases sitting between them. As DNA, the CDR3 is TGTGCCATCAGTTTCGAGGGTACGCACGAGCAGTACTTC. This codes for CAISFEGTHEQYF.

The table lists this clonotype with a few counts. The V call is TRBV4-3, the J call TRBJ2-3, with D possibly being TRBD2 (6 bases). Germline V gene sequence: CDR1 LGHNA, CDR2 YSLEER. With 1 base removed from V and 2 bases from J, the gap between germline ends came to 19 bases. The CDR3 is made up of 18 amino acids. In nucleotides, the CDR3 is TGCGCCAGCAGCCAAGGGCCCGGGAGTCAGGTCTTCACAGATACGCAGTATTTT. Translation: CASSQGPGSQVFTDTQYF.

The CDR3 DNA reads as TGTGCCAGCAGTCCAATAACAGATTACGAGCAGTACTTC. Residues: CASSPITDYEQYF. V usage is TRBV6-1 and J usage is TRBJ2-7; D is undetermined. V gave up 5 bases and J gave up 4 bases, with 12 bases separating them. The germline CDR1 and CDR2 sequences are MNHNS and SASEGT. The CDR3 is 13 residues long.

This clonotype came up many times. The chain has TRBV5-1 and TRBJ2-1; no definite D call. V lost 0 bases and J 6 bases, leaving 1 base between the germline ends. Germline V gene sequence: CDR1 SGHRS, CDR2 YFSETQ. The CDR3 loop spans 11 amino acids. The CDR3, as DNA: TGCGCCAGCAGCTTGGCCAATGAGCAGTTCTTC. This sequence encodes CASSLANEQFF.

This clonotype was counted between two and nine times. The J gene is TRBJ2-1, the V gene TRBV4-2; the match to TRBD2 covers 14 bases. CDR1 is LGHNA and CDR2 is YNFKEQ in the germline V gene. The CDR3 consists of 17 residues. The trim removed 2 bases at V and 7 bases at J, leaving 7 bases unmatched. The CDR3 DNA reads as TGTGCCAGCAGCCAACCAACCGGGACTAGCGGGAGTAATGAGCAGTTCTTC. Its protein is CASSQPTGTSGSNEQFF.

The chain recombines TRBV20-1 with TRBJ1-1; TRBD1 might be the D (6 bases). The CDR3 loop spans 15 amino acids. Germline assignment: CDR1 DFQATT and CDR2 SNEGSKA (reference sequence). Trimming left V 6 bases short and J 4 bases short, with 21 bases between. CDR3 coding DNA: TGCAGTGCAGCCTCGGGGGGGGCGCGGGGCACTGAAGCTTTCTTT. Its protein product is CSAASGGARGTEAFF.

For this clonotype: This clone may be a read error of a much larger clone one base away. This chain links TRBV6-2 or TRBV6-3 with TRBJ2-1; 7 nucleotides line up with TRBD2. The better agreement between TRBJ2-7 and the DNA end casts doubt on the J call. The CDR3 covers 17 residues. Germline CDR1 MNHEY, CDR2 SVGEGT. The DNA for the CDR3 is TGTGCCAGCACCTCCGTCCCGGGACTAAGCTCCTACAATGAGCAGTACTTC. This translates into CASTSVPGLSSYNEQYF.

The chain uses TRBV6-5 and TRBJ2-5; TRBD1 might be the D (6 bases). V was clipped by 2 bases and J by 6 bases, with 19 bases between them. The CDR3 is 16 amino acids. CDR1 and CDR2 (germline): MNHEY, SVGAGI. The CDR3 sequence is CASSYGLGAGAKTQYF. DNA for the CDR3: TGTGCCAGCAGTTACGGGTTAGGGGCAGGGGCGAAGACCCAGTACTTC.